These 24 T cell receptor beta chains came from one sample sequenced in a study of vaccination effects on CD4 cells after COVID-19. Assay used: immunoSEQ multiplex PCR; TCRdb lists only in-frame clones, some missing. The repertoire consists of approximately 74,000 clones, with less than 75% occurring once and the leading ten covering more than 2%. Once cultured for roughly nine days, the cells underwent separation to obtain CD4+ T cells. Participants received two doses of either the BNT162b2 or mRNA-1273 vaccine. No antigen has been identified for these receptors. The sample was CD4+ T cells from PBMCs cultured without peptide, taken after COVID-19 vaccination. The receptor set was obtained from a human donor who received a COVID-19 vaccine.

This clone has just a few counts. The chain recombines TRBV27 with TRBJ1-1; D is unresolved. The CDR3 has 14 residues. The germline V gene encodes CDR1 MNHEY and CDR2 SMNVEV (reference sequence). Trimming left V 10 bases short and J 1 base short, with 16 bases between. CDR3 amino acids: CATIRAGANTEAFF. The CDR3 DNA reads TGTGCCACCATCCGGGCAGGTGCGAACACTGAAGCTTTCTTT.

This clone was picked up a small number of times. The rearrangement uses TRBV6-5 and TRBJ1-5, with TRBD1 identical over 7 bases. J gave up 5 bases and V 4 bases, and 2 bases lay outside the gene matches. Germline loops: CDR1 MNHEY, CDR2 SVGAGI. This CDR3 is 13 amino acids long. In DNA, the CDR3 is TGTGCCAGCAGTTCGCAGGGGGATCAGCCCCAGCATTTT. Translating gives CASSSQGDQPQHF.

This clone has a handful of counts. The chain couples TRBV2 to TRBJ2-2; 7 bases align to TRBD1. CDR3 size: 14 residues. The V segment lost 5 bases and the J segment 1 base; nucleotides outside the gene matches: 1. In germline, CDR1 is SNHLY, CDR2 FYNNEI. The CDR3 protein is CASSRQGNTGELFF. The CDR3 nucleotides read TGTGCCAGCAGTCGACAGGGGAACACCGGGGAGCTGTTTTTT.

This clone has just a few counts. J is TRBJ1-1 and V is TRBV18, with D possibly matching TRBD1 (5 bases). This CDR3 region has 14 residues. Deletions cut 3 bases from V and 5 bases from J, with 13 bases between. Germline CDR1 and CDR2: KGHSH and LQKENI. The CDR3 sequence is CASSPGTRLTEAFF. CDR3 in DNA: TGTGCCAGCTCACCCGGGACGAGGCTGACTGAAGCTTTCTTT.

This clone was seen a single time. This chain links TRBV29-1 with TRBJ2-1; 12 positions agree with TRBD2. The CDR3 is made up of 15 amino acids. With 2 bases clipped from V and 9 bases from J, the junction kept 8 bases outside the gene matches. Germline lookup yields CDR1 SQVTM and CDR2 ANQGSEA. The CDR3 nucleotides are TGCAGCGTTGAATCGCTAGCGGGGGGGTGGGGTGAGCAGTTCTTC. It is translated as CSVESLAGGWGEQFF.

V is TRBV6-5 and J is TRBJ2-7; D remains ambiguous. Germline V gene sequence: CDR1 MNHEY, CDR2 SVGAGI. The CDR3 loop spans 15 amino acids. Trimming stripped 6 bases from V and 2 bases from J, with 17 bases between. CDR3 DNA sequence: TGTGCCAGCAGAAAAGACCCCTCGTTAACCTACGAGCAGTACGTC. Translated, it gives CASRKDPSLTYEQYV.

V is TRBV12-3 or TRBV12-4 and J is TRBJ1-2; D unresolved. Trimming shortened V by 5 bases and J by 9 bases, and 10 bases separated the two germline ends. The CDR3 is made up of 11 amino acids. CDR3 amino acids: CASSPQYSYTF. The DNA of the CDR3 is TGTGCCAGCAGTCCTCAATATAGCTACACCTTC.

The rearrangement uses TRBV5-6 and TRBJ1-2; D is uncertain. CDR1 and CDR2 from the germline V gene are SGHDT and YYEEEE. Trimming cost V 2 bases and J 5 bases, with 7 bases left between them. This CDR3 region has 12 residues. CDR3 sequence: CASSLRTYGYTF. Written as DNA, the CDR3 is TGTGCCAGCAGCTTACGGACTTATGGCTACACCTTC.

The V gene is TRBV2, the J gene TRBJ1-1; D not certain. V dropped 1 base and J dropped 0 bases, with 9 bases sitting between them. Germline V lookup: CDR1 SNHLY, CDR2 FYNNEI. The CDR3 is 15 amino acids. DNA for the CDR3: TGTGCCAGCAGTGAAGTTTGGACGGTGAACACTGAAGCTTTCTTT. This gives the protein CASSEVWTVNTEAFF.

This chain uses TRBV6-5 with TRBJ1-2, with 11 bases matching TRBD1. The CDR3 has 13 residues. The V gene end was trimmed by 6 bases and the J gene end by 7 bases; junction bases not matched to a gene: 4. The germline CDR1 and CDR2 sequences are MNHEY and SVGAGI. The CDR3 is CASRGQGAVGYTF. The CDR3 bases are TGTGCCAGCAGAGGACAGGGGGCGGTTGGCTACACCTTC.

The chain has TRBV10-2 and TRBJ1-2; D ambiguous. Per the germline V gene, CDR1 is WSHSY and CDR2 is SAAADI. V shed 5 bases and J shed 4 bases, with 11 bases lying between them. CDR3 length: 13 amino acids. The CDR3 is CASSLGPGYGYTF. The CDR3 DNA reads TGCGCCAGCAGTTTAGGACCGGGCTATGGCTACACCTTC.

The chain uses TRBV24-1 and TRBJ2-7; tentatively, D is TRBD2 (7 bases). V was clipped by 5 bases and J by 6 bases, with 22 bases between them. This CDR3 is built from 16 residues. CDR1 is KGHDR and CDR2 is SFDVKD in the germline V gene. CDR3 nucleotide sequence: TGTGCCACCAGTGGTCAAGGGGGGGCCGACGGGGGCGAGCAGTACGTC. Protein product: CATSGQGGADGGEQYV.

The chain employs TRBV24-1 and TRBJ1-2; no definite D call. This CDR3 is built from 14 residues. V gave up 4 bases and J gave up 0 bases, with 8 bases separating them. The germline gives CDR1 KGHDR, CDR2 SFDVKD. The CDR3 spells CATSDSTTNYGYTF. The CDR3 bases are TGTGCCACCAGTGACTCTACAACTAACTATGGCTACACCTTC.

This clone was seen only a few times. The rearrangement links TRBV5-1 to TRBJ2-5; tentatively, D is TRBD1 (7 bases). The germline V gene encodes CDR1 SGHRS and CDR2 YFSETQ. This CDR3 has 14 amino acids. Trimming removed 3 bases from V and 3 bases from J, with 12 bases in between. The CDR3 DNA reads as TGCGCCAGCAGCTGGGGGGACAGAGAAGAGACCCAGTACTTC. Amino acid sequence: CASSWGDREETQYF.

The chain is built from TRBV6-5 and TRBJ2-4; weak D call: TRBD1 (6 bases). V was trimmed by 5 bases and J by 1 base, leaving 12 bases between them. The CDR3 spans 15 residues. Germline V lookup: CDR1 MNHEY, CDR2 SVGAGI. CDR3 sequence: CASSMRQEAKNIQYF. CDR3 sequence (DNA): TGTGCCAGCAGTATGCGACAGGAGGCCAAAAACATTCAGTACTTC.

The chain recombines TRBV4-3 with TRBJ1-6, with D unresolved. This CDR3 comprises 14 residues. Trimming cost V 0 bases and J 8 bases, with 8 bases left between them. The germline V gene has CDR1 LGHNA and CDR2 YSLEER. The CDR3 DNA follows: TGCGCCAGCAGCCAAGATGGGGTTTATTCACCCCTCCACTTT. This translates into CASSQDGVYSPLHF.

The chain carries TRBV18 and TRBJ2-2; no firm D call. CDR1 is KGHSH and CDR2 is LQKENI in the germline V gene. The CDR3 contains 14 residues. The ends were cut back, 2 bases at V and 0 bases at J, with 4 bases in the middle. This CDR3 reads CASSPMANTGELFF. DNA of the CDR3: TGTGCCAGCTCACCAATGGCGAACACCGGGGAGCTGTTTTTT.

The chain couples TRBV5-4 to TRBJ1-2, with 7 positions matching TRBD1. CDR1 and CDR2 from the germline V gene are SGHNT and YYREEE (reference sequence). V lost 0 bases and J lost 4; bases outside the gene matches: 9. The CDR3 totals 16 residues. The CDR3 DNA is TGTGCCAGCAGCTTGGCGTCCGGGACAGAAATCTATGGCTACACCTTC. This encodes CASSLASGTEIYGYTF. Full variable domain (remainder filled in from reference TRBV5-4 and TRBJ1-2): ETGVTQSPTHLIKTRGQQVTLRCSSQSGHNTVSWYQQALGQGPQFIFQYYREEENGRGNFPPRFSGLQFPNYSSELNVNALELDDSALYLCASSLASGTEIYGYTFGSGTRLTVV.

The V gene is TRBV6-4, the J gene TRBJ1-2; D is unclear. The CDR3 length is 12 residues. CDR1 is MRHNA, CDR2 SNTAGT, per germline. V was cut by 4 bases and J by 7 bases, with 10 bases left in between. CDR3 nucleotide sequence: TGTGCCAGCAGTGCTGGGAGCGGTGGCTACACCTTC. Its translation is CASSAGSGGYTF.

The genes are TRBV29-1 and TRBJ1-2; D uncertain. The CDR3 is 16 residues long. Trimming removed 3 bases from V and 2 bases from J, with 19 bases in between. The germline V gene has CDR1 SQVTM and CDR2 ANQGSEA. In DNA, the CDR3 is TGCAGCGTTGACCCCTCCATTGAGGGCCCAAACTATGGCTACACCTTC. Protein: CSVDPSIEGPNYGYTF. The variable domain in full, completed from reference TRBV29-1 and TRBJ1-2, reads SAVISQKPSRDICQRGTSLTIQCQVDSQVTMMFWYRQQPGQSLTLIATANQGSEATYESGFVIDKFPISRPNLTFSTLTVSNMSPEDSSIYLCSVDPSIEGPNYGYTFGSGTRLTVV.

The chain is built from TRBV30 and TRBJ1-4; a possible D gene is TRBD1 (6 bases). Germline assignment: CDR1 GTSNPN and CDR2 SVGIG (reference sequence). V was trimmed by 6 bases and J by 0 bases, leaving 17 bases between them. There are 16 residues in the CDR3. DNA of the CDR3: TGTGCCTGTCACTCCCCGAGGGGGGCAACTAATGAAAAACTGTTTTTT. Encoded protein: CACHSPRGATNEKLFF.

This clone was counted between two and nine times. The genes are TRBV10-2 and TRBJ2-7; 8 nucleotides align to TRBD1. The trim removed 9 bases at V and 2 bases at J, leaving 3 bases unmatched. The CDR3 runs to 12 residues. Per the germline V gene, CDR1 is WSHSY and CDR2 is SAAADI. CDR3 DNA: TGCGCCAGAGCACAGGGGGCCTACGAGCAGTACGTC. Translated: CARAQGAYEQYV.

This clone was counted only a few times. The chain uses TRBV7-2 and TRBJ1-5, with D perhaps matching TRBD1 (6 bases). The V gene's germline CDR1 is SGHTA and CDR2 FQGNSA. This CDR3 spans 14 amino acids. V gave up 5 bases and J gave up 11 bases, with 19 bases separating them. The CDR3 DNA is TGTGCCAGCAGCGGACGGACAGACCATTCCGCCCAGCATTTT. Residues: CASSGRTDHSAQHF.

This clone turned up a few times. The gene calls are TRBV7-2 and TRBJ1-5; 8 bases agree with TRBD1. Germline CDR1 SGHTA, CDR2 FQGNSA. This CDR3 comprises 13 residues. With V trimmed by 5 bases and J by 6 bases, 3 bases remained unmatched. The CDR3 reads CASSPDRVQPQHF. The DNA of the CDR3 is TGTGCCAGCAGCCCGGACAGGGTTCAGCCCCAGCATTTT.